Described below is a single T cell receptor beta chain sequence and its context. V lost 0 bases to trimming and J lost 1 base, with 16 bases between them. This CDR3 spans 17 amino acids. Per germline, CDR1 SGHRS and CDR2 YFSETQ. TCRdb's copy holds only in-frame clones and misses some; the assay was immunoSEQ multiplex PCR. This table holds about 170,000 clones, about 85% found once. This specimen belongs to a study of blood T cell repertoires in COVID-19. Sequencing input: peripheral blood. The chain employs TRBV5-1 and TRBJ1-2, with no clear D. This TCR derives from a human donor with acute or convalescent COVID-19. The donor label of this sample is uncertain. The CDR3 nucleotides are TGCGCCAGCAGCTTGGATTTGGTTTCCTACTATAACTATGGCTACACCTTC. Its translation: CASSLDLVSYYNYGYTF.